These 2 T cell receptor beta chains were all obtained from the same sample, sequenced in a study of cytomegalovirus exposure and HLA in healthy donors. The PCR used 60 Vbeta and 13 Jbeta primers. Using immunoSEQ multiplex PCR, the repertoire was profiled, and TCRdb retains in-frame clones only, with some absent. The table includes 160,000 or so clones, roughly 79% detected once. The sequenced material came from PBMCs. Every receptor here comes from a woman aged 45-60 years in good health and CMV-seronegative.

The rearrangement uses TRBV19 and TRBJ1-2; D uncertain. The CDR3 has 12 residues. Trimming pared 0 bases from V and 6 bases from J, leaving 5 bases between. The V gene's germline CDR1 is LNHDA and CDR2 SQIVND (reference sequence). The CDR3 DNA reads TGTGCCAGTAGTATAGATCAGGATGGCTACACCTTC. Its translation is CASSIDQDGYTF.

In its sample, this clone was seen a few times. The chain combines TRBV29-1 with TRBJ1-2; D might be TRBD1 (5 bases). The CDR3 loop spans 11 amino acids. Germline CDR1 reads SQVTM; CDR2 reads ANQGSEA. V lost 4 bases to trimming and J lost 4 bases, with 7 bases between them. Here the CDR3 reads CSVGQPYGYTF. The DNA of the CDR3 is TGCAGCGTTGGACAGCCCTATGGCTACACCTTC.